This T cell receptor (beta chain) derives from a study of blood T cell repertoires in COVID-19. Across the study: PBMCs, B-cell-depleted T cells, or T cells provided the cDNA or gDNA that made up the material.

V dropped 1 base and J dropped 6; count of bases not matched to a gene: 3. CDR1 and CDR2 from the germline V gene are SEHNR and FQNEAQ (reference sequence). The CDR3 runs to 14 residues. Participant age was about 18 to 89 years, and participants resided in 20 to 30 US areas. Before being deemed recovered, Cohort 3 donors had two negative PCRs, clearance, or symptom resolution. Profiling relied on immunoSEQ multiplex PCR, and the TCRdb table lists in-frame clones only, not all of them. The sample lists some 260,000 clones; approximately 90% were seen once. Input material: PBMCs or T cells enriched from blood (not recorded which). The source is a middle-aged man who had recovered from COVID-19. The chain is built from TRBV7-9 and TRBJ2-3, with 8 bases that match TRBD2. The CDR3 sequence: CASSLGLAWDTQYF. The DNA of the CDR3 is TGTGCCAGCAGCTTAGGACTAGCGTGGGATACGCAGTATTTT.